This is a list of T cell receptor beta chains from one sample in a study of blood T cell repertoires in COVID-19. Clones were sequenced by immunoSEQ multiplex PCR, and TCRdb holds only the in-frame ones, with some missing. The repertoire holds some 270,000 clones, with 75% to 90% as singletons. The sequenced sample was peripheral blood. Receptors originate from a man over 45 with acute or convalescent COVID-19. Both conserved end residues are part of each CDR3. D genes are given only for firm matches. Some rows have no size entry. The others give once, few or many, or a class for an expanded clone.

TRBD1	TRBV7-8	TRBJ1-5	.	TGTGCCAGCAGGGGGTCTCGAGGGACAGGCTCGGATCAGCCCCAGCATTTT	CASRGSRGTGSDQPQHF
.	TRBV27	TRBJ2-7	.	TGTGCCAGCTCCACCGGGCTAGCCCTCCGAAGGGAGCAGTACTTC	CASSTGLALRREQYF
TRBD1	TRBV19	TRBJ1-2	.	TGTGCCAGTAGTTGGGACAGAGATGGCTACACCTTC	CASSWDRDGYTF
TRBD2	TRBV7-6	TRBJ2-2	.	TGTGCCAGCAGAACCGGGACTACGAACACCGGGGAGCTGTTTTTT	CASRTGTTNTGELFF
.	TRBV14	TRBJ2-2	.	TGTGCCAGCAGCCAAGCCTCGACCGGGGAGCTGTTTTTT	CASSQASTGELFF
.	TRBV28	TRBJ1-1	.	TGTGCCAGCAGTCCGATAGCAGCGGCAGCTTTCTTT	CASSPIAAAAFF
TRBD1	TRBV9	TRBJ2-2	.	TGTGCCAGCAGCGCGGGACAGGGGGGGAACACCGGGGAGCTGTTTTTT	CASSAGQGGNTGELFF
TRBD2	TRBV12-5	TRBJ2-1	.	TGTGCTAGTGGTTTGCCAGATAGCGGGGGCACGCCCAATGAGCAGTTCTTC	CASGLPDSGGTPNEQFF
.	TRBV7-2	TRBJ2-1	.	TGTGCCAGCAGCCCCTCGAGGGGGAACGATGAGCAGTTCTTC	CASSPSRGNDEQFF
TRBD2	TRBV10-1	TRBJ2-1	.	TGCGCCAGCAGAGGACGGGGGGAAAATGAGCAGTTCTTC	CASRGRGENEQFF
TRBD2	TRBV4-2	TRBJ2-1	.	TGTGCCAGCAGCCTTCGAGCGGGGGCCTCCACCTACAATGAGCAGTTCTTC	CASSLRAGASTYNEQFF
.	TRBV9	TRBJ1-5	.	TGTGCCAGCAGCGTAGTTTTAGGGGTTCGAGACAATCAGCCCCAGCATTTT	CASSVVLGVRDNQPQHF
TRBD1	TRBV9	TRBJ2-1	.	TGTGCCAGCAGCGTGCTGGACAGGGGGATTCGGAATGAGCAGTTCTTC	CASSVLDRGIRNEQFF
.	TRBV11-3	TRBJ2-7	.	TGTGCCAGCAGCTCCTGGTTCCTGAGGTACGAGCAGTACTTC	CASSSWFLRYEQYF
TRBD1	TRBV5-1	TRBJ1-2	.	TGCGCCAGCAGCTGGGGGACAGGGGAAAACTATGGCTACACCTTC	CASSWGTGENYGYTF
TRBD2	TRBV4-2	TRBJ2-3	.	TGTGCCAGCAGCCAAGACGTACTAGCGGGGGCCCTAGGGGATACGCAGTATTTT	CASSQDVLAGALGDTQYF
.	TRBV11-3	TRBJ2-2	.	TGTGCCAGCAGCTTAGGCAGGTCCGGGGAGCTGTTTTTT	CASSLGRSGELFF
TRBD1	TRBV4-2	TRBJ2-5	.	TGTGCCAGCAGCCGCCGGACAGGGGTTGGGGAGACCCAGTACTTC	CASSRRTGVGETQYF
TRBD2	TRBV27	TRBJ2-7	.	TGTGCCAGCAGTTCCGTCGGGGGGGAATACGAGCAGTACTTC	CASSSVGGEYEQYF
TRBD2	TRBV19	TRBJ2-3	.	TGTGCCAGTAGTCTGACTAGCGCCATGACAGATACGCAGTATTTT	CASSLTSAMTDTQYF
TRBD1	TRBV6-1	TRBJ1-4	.	TGTGCCAGCAGTGAAAATAGGGGGCGTGCAACTAATGAAAAACTGTTTTTT	CASSENRGRATNEKLFF
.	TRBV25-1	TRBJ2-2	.	TGTGCCAACGGCGAGGGGGTGGTGACCGGGGAGCTGTTTTTT	CANGEGVVTGELFF
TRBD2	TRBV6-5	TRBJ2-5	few	TGTGCCAGCAGAGCGACTAGCGGGGGTTGGGAGACCCAGTACTTC	CASRATSGGWETQYF
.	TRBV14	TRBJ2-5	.	TGTGCCAGCAGCCAATGGGCAGAGACCCAGTACTTC	CASSQWAETQYF
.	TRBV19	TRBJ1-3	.	TGTGCCAGTAGTATACCGCCAGGGGCTTACGGAAACACCATATATTTT	CASSIPPGAYGNTIYF